Listed below are T cell receptor beta chains from one sample, sequenced in a study of blood T cell repertoires in COVID-19. Profiling relied on immunoSEQ multiplex PCR, and the TCRdb table lists in-frame clones only, not all of them. The sample holds 150,000 to 200,000 clones, 80% to 90% seen once. The sequencing sample was made of PBMCs or T cells enriched from blood (not recorded which). The source is a woman in her fifties or sixties who had recovered from COVID-19. Both conserved end residues are part of each CDR3. The order of the fields is J gene, V gene, CDR3 protein.

TRBJ1-2 | TRBV19 | CASSIDPWRGYTF
TRBJ2-2 | TRBV6-2/TRBV6-3 | CASSTLGLADRTGELFF
TRBJ2-7 | TRBV19 | CASRPWGGSNEQYF
TRBJ2-2 | TRBV5-1 | CASSPPTANTGELFF
TRBJ2-7 | TRBV19 | CASSYTQGYEQYF
TRBJ2-4 | TRBV9 | CASSESGTGTKNIQYF
TRBJ2-4 | TRBV7-9 | CASSLTGAKNIQYF
TRBJ2-7 | TRBV29-1 | CSGGTGGFEQYF
TRBJ2-3 | TRBV3-1/TRBV3-2 | CASSQVGGLAESTDTQYF
TRBJ1-1 | TRBV7-2 | CASSPRIGTGTEAFF
TRBJ1-1 | TRBV28 | CASTHEEGAGFTEAFF
TRBJ2-1 | TRBV19 | CASSIASGSTGEQFF
TRBJ1-2 | TRBV5-4 | CASSLLEAGAYGYTF
TRBJ2-5 | TRBV14 | CASNPQGAGETQYF
TRBJ2-1 | TRBV7-9 | CASSPVGGTYNEQFF
TRBJ1-5 | TRBV19 | CASSIGSRQRGVGNQPQHF
TRBJ1-4 | TRBV25-1 | CASSEPTVRNEKLFF
TRBJ1-6 | TRBV7-8 | CASSAGQPNSPLHF
TRBJ2-5 | TRBV12-3/TRBV12-4 | CASSAPGETQYF
TRBJ2-1 | TRBV28 | CASSGGQGVRSEQFF
TRBJ2-2 | TRBV5-1 | CASSLGRLANTGELFF
TRBJ2-3 | TRBV7-3 | CASSFQLAGATDTQYF
TRBJ2-3 | TRBV19 | CASSIEGGTQYF
TRBJ2-3 | TRBV11-2 | CASSLGRLAVTTDTQYF
TRBJ1-2 | TRBV12-3/TRBV12-4 | CASSFPGKYGYTF
TRBJ1-2 | TRBV18 | CASSPLTQGSYGYTF